The 16 T cell receptor beta chains below were found in one sample sequenced in a study of memory CD8 T cells in hepatitis C reinfection. Sequencing used immunoSEQ multiplex PCR; TCRdb keeps in-frame clones, though not all of them. In the table there are 5,800 or so clones, more than 80% of which are singletons. The time point: pre-reinfection, 55 to 20 weeks before reinfection detection. No in vitro expansion preceded TCR sequencing of the sorted cells. The sequenced sample consisted of naive CD8+ T cells sorted from blood. The source of these receptors is a man between 45 and 60 years old with hepatitis C virus infection.

V usage is TRBV28 and J usage is TRBJ1-2; TRBD1 agrees at 8 bases. The ends lost 4 bases at V and 8 bases at J; junction bases unmatched: 9. Germline V gives CDR1 MDHEN, CDR2 SYDVKM. The CDR3 covers 14 residues. The CDR3 loop reads CASSSDRQGFGYTF. The CDR3 nucleotides read TGTGCCAGCAGTTCAGATAGACAGGGGTTCGGCTACACCTTC.

This clone was picked up a small number of times. The chain employs TRBV27 and TRBJ2-1, with 10 nucleotides matching TRBD2. After removal of 5 bases from V and 0 bases from J, the junction contained 1 base not matched to a gene. Germline lookup yields CDR1 MNHEY and CDR2 SMNVEV (reference sequence). The length of the CDR3 is 15 residues. The CDR3, as DNA: TGTGCCAGCAGTCCTAGCGGGAGCTCCTACAATGAGCAGTTCTTC. Protein: CASSPSGSSYNEQFF.

The V call is TRBV27, the J call TRBJ2-7, with a weak D call TRBD1 (7 bases). The germline CDR1 and CDR2 sequences are MNHEY and SMNVEV (reference sequence). Trimming cost V 5 bases and J 7 bases, with 21 bases left between them. The CDR3 covers 15 residues. The CDR3 DNA is TGTGCCAGCAGTGCCCCGGGGGACAGCGCTTTTGAGCAGTACTTC. This sequence encodes CASSAPGDSAFEQYF.

This clone has a single count. The rearrangement links TRBV28 to TRBJ1-2; no reliable D call. V was pared by 2 bases and J by 4 bases, with 11 bases between. From germline, CDR1 is MDHEN and CDR2 SYDVKM. The CDR3 length is 14 residues. DNA of the CDR3: TGTGCCAGCAGTTTAAGTGATACTGTCTATGGCTACACCTTC. This translates into CASSLSDTVYGYTF.

The rearrangement uses TRBV15 and TRBJ2-5, with 9 bases lining up with TRBD2. The J call may be faulty, since TRBJ2-7 better matches the DNA end. The CDR3 is made up of 17 amino acids. Germline CDR1 is LNHNV and CDR2 is YYDKDF (reference sequence). The CDR3 loop is CATSRDFGASGKHEQYF. The CDR3, as DNA: TGTGCCACCAGCAGAGACTTTGGGGCTAGCGGGAAACACGAGCAGTACTTC.

The chain combines TRBV13 with TRBJ1-2; tentatively, D is TRBD1 (6 bases). Per the germline V gene, CDR1 is PRHDT and CDR2 is FYEKMQ (reference sequence). Trimming left V 4 bases short and J 8 bases short, with 17 bases between. The CDR3 totals 14 residues. Here the CDR3 DNA reads TGTGCCAGCAGCTCCGTACAGGGATTATACGGCTACACCTTC. Its translation: CASSSVQGLYGYTF.

This clone was seen just once. The chain combines TRBV6-6 with TRBJ2-7, with D perhaps matching TRBD2 (5 bases). Germline V CDR1 and CDR2: MNHNY, SVGAGI (reference sequence). V was trimmed by 6 bases and J by 0 bases, leaving 12 bases between them. This CDR3 contains 14 residues. The CDR3 is CASRELESSYEQYF. The CDR3 bases are TGTGCCAGCAGGGAACTAGAGAGCTCCTACGAGCAGTACTTC.

The count of this clone is one. The chain links TRBV11-2 to TRBJ2-3, with a weak D call TRBD1 (6 bases). From germline, CDR1 is SGHAT and CDR2 FQNNGV. V lost 3 bases and J lost 5, with 18 bases in between. The CDR3 contains 16 residues. The CDR3 coding sequence is TGTGCCAGCAGCTTGAGACAGGAAACAAAAGGAGATACGCAGTATTTT. Its translation: CASSLRQETKGDTQYF.

The CDR3 DNA follows: TGCGCCAGCAGCCAAGATGGGGGCATGAACACTGAAGCTTTCTTT. This codes for CASSQDGGMNTEAFF. The chain recombines TRBV4-1 with TRBJ1-1; tentative D call: TRBD1 (6 bases). Germline-derived CDR1 and CDR2 are MGHRA and YSYEKL. V was cut by 0 bases and J by 0 bases, with 8 bases left in between. The CDR3 length is 15 residues.

The chain recombines TRBV27 with TRBJ2-7; 9 positions match TRBD1. The V gene's germline CDR1 is MNHEY and CDR2 SMNVEV (reference sequence). This CDR3 contains 16 residues. With 2 bases clipped from V and 3 bases from J, the junction kept 8 bases outside the gene matches. This CDR3 is CASSLAEGQGLYEQYF. CDR3 bases: TGTGCCAGCAGTTTAGCCGAGGGACAGGGTCTCTACGAGCAGTACTTC.

This clone was seen more than once but under ten times. The V and J genes are TRBV5-6 and TRBJ2-1; D not resolved. CDR1 is SGHDT, CDR2 YYEEEE, per germline. V lost 2 bases to trimming and J lost 5 bases, with 11 bases between them. This CDR3 has 14 residues. The CDR3 sequence is CASSLSAAHNEQFF. CDR3 nucleotides: TGTGCCAGCAGCTTAAGTGCGGCTCACAATGAGCAGTTCTTC.

The rearrangement uses TRBV4-1 and TRBJ2-2; 11 bases line up with TRBD1. This CDR3 comprises 16 residues. Trimming removed 4 bases from V and 7 bases from J; junction bases left unmatched: 8. The germline V gene encodes CDR1 MGHRA and CDR2 YSYEKL. The CDR3 protein is CASSPRTGGYGGELFF. Written as DNA, the CDR3 is TGCGCCAGCAGCCCGAGGACAGGGGGCTATGGCGGGGAGCTGTTTTTT.

This clone was counted a few times. The rearrangement links TRBV30 to TRBJ1-2; 8 positions match TRBD1. Germline V CDR1 and CDR2: GTSNPN, SVGIG (reference sequence). The J segment lost 7 bases and the V segment lost 5 bases, leaving 6 bases of the junction unmatched. The CDR3 is 12 residues long. The CDR3 nucleotides read TGTGCCTGGGGACAGGGTAACGTTGGCTACACCTTC. Its protein is CAWGQGNVGYTF.

V and J are TRBV28 and TRBJ2-5; TRBD2 aligns across 11 bases. The V gene end was trimmed by 1 base and the J gene end by 0 bases; junction bases not matched to a gene: 1. This CDR3 spans 16 amino acids. From germline, CDR1 is MDHEN and CDR2 SYDVKM. This CDR3 reads CASSLLAGGNQETQYF. The CDR3 DNA reads as TGTGCCAGCAGTTTATTAGCGGGAGGGAACCAAGAGACCCAGTACTTC.

This clone was seen just once. This chain joins TRBV5-5 and TRBJ2-3; 10 bases line up with TRBD1. The CDR3 consists of 20 residues. Germline V CDR1 and CDR2: SGHKS, YYEKEE (reference sequence). With V trimmed by 0 bases and J by 0 bases, 13 bases remained unmatched. The CDR3 here is CASSLEIRTGGDGSTDTQYF. CDR3 nucleotides: TGTGCCAGCAGCTTGGAGATAAGGACAGGGGGAGACGGGAGCACAGATACGCAGTATTTT.

The chain joins TRBV19 to TRBJ2-6; 7 nucleotides line up with TRBD1. The junction had 11 bases not matched to a gene; V was cut back by 9 bases and J by 0 bases. This CDR3 has 17 amino acids. Germline lookup yields CDR1 LNHDA and CDR2 SQIVND (reference sequence). The DNA of the CDR3 is TGTGCCAGCGACCAGGGGGAGAGTCTCTCTGGGGCCAACGTCCTGACTTTC. Amino acids: CASDQGESLSGANVLTF.